A selection of T cell receptor beta chains follows, all from one sample in a study of shared clonotypes between healthy human individuals. Here immunoSEQ multiplex PCR was the method, and the copy in TCRdb shows in-frame clones only, minus some. Among 750,000 to 1,000,000 clones listed, nearly 95% were seen once. The sample was naive CD8+ T cells sorted from blood. These TCRs come from a man younger than 45 in good health. Each CDR3 is given with its conserved first and last residue.

j_call v_call cdr3_aa
TRBJ2-7 TRBV18 CASSPTTVLYEQYF
TRBJ2-3 TRBV28 CASSFTPLQYSTDTQYF
TRBJ2-7 TRBV19 CASSILSRGLAGYEQYF
TRBJ1-5 TRBV6-1 CASRGGWNSNQPQHF
TRBJ2-3 TRBV4-1 CASSQVSSDTQYF
TRBJ2-5 TRBV29-1 CSAVPSDTETQYF
TRBJ2-1 TRBV14 CASSQDVGGVVNEQFF
TRBJ2-3 TRBV4-3 CASSQESSGSTDTQYF
TRBJ1-5 TRBV28 CASSHEGSQPQHF
TRBJ2-7 TRBV2 CASTKGGQGTYEQYF
TRBJ2-7 TRBV28 CASRFRTSGTYEQYF
TRBJ2-1 TRBV9 CASSVRTAVNEQFF
TRBJ2-3 TRBV28 CASSLRVGASTDTQYF
TRBJ2-6 TRBV25-1 CASVSEHRGANVLTF
TRBJ1-3 TRBV7-8 CASSPGLNLFSGNTIYF
TRBJ1-1 TRBV6-5 CASSTGGWTEAFF
TRBJ2-5 TRBV7-2 CASSSRGYQETQYF
TRBJ2-3 TRBV10-3 CAISESISLATDTQYF
TRBJ2-5 TRBV15 CATSRDRGTGNRGETQYF
TRBJ2-3 TRBV4-1 CASSQFGGASTDTQYF
TRBJ2-5 TRBV10-1 CASSESSPPSETQYF
TRBJ2-1 TRBV7-9 CASRPSGREAYNEQFF
TRBJ2-1 TRBV13 CASSFGTSGYNEQFF
TRBJ2-7 TRBV10-2 CASSDYEQYF